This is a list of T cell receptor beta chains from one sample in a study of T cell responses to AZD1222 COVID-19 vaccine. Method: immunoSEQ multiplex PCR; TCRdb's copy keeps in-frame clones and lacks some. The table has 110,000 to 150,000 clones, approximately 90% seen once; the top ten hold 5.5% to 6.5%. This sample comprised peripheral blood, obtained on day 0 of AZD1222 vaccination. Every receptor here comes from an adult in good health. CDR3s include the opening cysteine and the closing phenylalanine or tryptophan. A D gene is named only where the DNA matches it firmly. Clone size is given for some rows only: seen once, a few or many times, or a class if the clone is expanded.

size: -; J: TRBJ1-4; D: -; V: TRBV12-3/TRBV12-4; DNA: TGTGCCAGCAGTTATGGCCCCCTGGAAAAACTGTTTTTT; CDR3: CASSYGPLEKLFF
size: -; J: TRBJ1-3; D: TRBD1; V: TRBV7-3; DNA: TGTGCCAGCAGCTCCGTCGGCCCGGGACAGGGAGGCTCTGGAAACACCATATATTTT; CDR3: CASSSVGPGQGGSGNTIYF
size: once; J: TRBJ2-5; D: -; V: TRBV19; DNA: TGTGCCAGTAGTATGGCCAGGCGTGTAGAGACCCAGTACTTC; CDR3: CASSMARRVETQYF
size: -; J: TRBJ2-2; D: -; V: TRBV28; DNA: TGTGCCAGCAGAGTAGGAACTCCGAACACCGGGGAGCTGTTTTTT; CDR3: CASRVGTPNTGELFF
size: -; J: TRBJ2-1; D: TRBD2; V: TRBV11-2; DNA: TGTGCCAGCAGCTCACCTTCAGCGGGAGGGCCAAGTTCCTACAATGAGCAGTTCTTC; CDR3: CASSSPSAGGPSSYNEQFF
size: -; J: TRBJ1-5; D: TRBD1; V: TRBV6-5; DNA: TGTGCCAGCAAGTTGGACAGGGCTAGCAATCAGCCCCAGCATTTT; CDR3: CASKLDRASNQPQHF
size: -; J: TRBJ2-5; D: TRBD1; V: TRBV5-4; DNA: TGTGCCAGCTCCGCCGGGACAGGACAAGAGACCCAGTACTTC; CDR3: CASSAGTGQETQYF
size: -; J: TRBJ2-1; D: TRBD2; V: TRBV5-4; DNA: TGTGCCAGCAGCCGTCTCACTAGCGGGAGGGCTAGCTCCTACAATGAGCAGTTCTTC; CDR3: CASSRLTSGRASSYNEQFF
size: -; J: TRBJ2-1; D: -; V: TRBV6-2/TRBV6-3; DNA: TGTGCCAGCAGTAGAGACTACAATGAGCAGTTCTTC; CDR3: CASSRDYNEQFF
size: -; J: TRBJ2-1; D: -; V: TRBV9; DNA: TGTGCCAGCAGCGCACAGGATACCAACAATGAGCAGTTCTTC; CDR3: CASSAQDTNNEQFF
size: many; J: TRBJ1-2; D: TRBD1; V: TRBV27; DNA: TGTGCCAGCAGTCTTACCGGGACAGGGGGGTATGGCTACACCTTC; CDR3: CASSLTGTGGYGYTF
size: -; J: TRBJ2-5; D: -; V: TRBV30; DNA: TGTGCCTGGAGGGCTAGCGAGACCCAGTACTTC; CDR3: CAWRASETQYF
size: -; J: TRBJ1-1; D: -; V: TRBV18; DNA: TGTGCCAGCTCACCGCCTAGGAACACTGAAGCTTTCTTT; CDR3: CASSPPRNTEAFF
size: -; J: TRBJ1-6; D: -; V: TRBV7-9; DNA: TGTGCCAGCAGCTCCACCCCCGCGGGGATCGGTAATTCACCCCTCCACTTT; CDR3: CASSSTPAGIGNSPLHF
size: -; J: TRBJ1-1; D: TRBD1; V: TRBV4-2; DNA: TGTGCCAGCAGCCAAGGTGGACAGGGGTTGAACACTGAAGCTTTCTTT; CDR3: CASSQGGQGLNTEAFF
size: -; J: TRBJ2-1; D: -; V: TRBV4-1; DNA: TGCGCCAGCAGCCTCCCGGTGGGAAGCTCCTACAATGAGCAGTTCTTC; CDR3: CASSLPVGSSYNEQFF
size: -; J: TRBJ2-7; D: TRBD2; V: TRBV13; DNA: TGTGCCAGCAGCTTTCCAGGACTAGCGGGAGAGAGCTCCTACGAGCAGTACTTC; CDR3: CASSFPGLAGESSYEQYF
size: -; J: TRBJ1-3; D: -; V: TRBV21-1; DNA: TGTGCCAGCAGCAAACGGGAGGCGGCTGGAAACACCATATATTTT; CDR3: CASSKREAAGNTIYF
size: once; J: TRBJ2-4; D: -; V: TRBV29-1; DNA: TGCAGCGCGACTTCCCCCAGACCTGGGGCCAAAAACATTCAGTACTTC; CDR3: CSATSPRPGAKNIQYF
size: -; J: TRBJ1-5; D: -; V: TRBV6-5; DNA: TGTGCCAGCAGTTACGCAGGGGACAATCAGCCCCAGCATTTT; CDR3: CASSYAGDNQPQHF
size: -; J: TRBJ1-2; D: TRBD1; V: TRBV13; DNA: TGTGCCAGCACGCTACAGGGGGCTAGCGGCTACACCTTC; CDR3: CASTLQGASGYTF
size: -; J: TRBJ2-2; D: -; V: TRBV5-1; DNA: TGCGCCAGCAGCTTGACGGCGAACACCGGGGAGCTGTTTTTT; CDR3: CASSLTANTGELFF
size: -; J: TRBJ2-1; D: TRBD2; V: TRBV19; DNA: TGTGCCAGTAGTATCAGGACTAGCCCCTACAATGAGCAGTTCTTC; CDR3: CASSIRTSPYNEQFF
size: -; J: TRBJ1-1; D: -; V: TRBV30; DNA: TGTGCCTGGGAAGGGGGGACTGAAGCTTTCTTT; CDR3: CAWEGGTEAFF
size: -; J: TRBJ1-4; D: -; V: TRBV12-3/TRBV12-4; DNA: TGTGCCAGCACTCGGGCGAATGAAAAACTGTTTTTT; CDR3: CASTRANEKLFF
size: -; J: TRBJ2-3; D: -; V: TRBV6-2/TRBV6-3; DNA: TGTGCCAGCAGTTACTACTACCTGGATACGCAGTATTTT; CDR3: CASSYYYLDTQYF
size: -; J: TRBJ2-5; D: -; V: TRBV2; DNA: TGTGCCAGCAGCAAAGAGAGGGCCATCGGGAAGACCCAGTACTTC; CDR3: CASSKERAIGKTQYF
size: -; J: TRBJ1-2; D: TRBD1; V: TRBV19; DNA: TGTGCCAGTAGTATGCCAGGGGGCGTCTTTGGCTACACCTTC; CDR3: CASSMPGGVFGYTF
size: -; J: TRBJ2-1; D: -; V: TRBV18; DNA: TGTGCCAGCCAACCCCGGGACTCAAACAATGAGCAGTTCTTC; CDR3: CASQPRDSNNEQFF
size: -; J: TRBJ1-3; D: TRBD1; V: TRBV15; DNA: TGTGCCACCAGCAGACCTACGAGACAGGGGAATGGAAACACCATATATTTT; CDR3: CATSRPTRQGNGNTIYF
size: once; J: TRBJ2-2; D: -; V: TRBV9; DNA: TGTGCCAGCAGCCCCCACAACACCGGGGAGCTGTTTTTT; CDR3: CASSPHNTGELFF
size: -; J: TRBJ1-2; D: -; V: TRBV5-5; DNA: TGTGCCAGCAGCTTGGAAGGGTTGCATGGCTACACCTTC; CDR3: CASSLEGLHGYTF
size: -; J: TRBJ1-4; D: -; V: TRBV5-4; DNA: TGTGCCAGCGGCCCCGAGGTTAATGAAAAACTGTTTTTT; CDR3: CASGPEVNEKLFF
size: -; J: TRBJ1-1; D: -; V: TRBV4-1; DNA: TGCGCCAGCAGCCAAGATGGTCCGGTCTCTGAAGCTTTCTTT; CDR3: CASSQDGPVSEAFF
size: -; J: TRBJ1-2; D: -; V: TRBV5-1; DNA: TGCGCCAGCGCGAACCCTGGCGGCGGAACATATGGCTACACCTTC; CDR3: CASANPGGGTYGYTF
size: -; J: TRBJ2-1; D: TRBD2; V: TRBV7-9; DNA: TGTGCCAGCAGCCGAGGACTAGCGGGAGCTGTTGATGAGCAGTTCTTC; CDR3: CASSRGLAGAVDEQFF
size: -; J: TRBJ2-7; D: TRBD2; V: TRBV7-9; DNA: TGTGCCAGCAGCTCTCTACTTAGTGGACTAGCGGTTTCCTCCTACGAGCAGTACTTC; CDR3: CASSSLLSGLAVSSYEQYF
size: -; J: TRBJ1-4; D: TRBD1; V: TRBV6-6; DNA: TGTGCCAGCCGATGGGGAGGGACAGGGGATGAAAAACTGTTTTTT; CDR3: CASRWGGTGDEKLFF
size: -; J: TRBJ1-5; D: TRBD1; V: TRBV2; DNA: TGTGCCAGCAGCTGGGGACAGAATAATCAGCCCCAGCATTTT; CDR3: CASSWGQNNQPQHF
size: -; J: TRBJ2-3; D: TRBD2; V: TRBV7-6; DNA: TGTGCCAGCAGTTTAGGAGCGGGAGGGACTAGCACAGATACGCAGTATTTT; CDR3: CASSLGAGGTSTDTQYF
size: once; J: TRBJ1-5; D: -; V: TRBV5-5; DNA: TGTGCCAGCAGCTTGGAGCCGGGCAATCAGCCCCAGCATTTT; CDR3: CASSLEPGNQPQHF
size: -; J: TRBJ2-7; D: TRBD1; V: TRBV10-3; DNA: TGTGCCATCAGTGCCACCAATCAGGGGGCCTACGAGCAGTACTTC; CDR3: CAISATNQGAYEQYF